This entry describes one T cell receptor beta chain. The data belong to a study of blood T cell repertoires in COVID-19. In the study overall: COVID-19 samples collected from the United States, Italy and Spain covered acute and convalescent phases. Nucleic acid was either cDNA or gDNA, and it came from T cells, B-cell-depleted T cells, or PBMCs.

There are 15 residues in the CDR3. Unmatched junction bases numbered 8, after V lost 7 bases and J lost 1 base. Germline-derived CDR1 and CDR2 are MNHEY and SVGAGI. Methods used by the authors: Using reference gene primer amplification, nucleated cell counts were estimated. The repertoire was sequenced with immunoSEQ multiplex PCR; TCRdb's copy has only in-frame clones and lacks some. Clonal size and the V and J genes are those of that table, whereas D and trimming came from the DNA. Here the sample spans roughly 140,000 clones, roughly 85% being singletons. The chain recombines TRBV6-5 with TRBJ2-7, with 9 bases matching TRBD1. The sequenced material came from peripheral blood. The receptor was isolated from a man aged 50-59 years with acute or convalescent COVID-19. The CDR3 DNA reads as TGTGCCAGCAAGAATCGGGACAGGGCATCCTACGAGCAGTACTTC. Its protein product is CASKNRDRASYEQYF.